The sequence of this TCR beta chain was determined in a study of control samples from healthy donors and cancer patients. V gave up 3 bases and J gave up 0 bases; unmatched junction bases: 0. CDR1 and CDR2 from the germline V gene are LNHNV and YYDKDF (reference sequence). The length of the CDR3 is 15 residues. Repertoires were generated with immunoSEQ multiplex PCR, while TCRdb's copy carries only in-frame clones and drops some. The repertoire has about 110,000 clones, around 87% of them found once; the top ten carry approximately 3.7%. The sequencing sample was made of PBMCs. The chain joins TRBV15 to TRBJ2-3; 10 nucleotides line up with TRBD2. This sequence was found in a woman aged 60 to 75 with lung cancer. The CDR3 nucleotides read TGTGCCACCAGCAGGACTAGCGGGAGCACAGATACGCAGTATTTT. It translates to CATSRTSGSTDTQYF. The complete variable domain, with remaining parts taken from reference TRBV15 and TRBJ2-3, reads DAMVIQNPRYQVTQFGKPVTLSCSQTLNHNVMYWYQQKSSQAPKLLFHYYDKDFNNEADTPDNFQSRRPNTSFCFLDIRSPGLGDTAMYLCATSRTSGSTDTQYFGPGTRLTVL.